The rows below give T cell receptor beta chains drawn from one sample of a study of cytomegalovirus exposure and HLA in healthy donors. Generated by immunoSEQ multiplex PCR, the TCRdb table keeps only in-frame clones and is missing some. Of fewer than 200,000 clones listed, approximately 77% are singletons. Sequencing used PBMCs. These receptors all come from a male donor in good health and CMV-seropositive. The CDR3 runs from the conserved cysteine through the conserved F or W. Each record gives: clone size, V gene, J gene, D gene, CDR3 DNA, CDR3 protein. D genes are given only for firm matches. Only part of the rows carry a size: once, few, many, or a class if the clone is expanded.

>-|TRBV4-1|TRBJ2-3|TRBD1
TGCGCCAGCAGCCAAGAGACAGGGGGCGCGGGAGATACGCAGTATTTT
CASSQETGGAGDTQYF
>once|TRBV27|TRBJ1-1|-
TGTGCCAGCAGTCCCGGGACAATTAACACTGAAGCTTTCTTT
CASSPGTINTEAFF
>-|TRBV11-2|TRBJ2-6|TRBD2
TGTGCCAGCAGCTTAAGGCTAGCGGGGGAGGGTGGGGCCAACGTCCTGACTTTC
CASSLRLAGEGGANVLTF
>few|TRBV4-3|TRBJ1-2|TRBD1
TGCGCCAGCAGCCATTCTGCTGAGGGGGCGGACTATGGCTACACCTTC
CASSHSAEGADYGYTF
>-|TRBV21-1|TRBJ1-2|-
TGTGCCAGCAGCAAAAGGTTCCAATGGCGGGGCTACACCTTC
CASSKRFQWRGYTF
>-|TRBV10-3|TRBJ2-3|TRBD2
TGTGCCATCAGGGCTAGCGGGGGATCAGATACGCAGTATTTT
CAIRASGGSDTQYF
>-|TRBV10-3|TRBJ1-1|TRBD1
TGTGCCATCAGTTACGACCCGCAGGGGGATGCTTTCTTT
CAISYDPQGDAFF
>-|TRBV1|TRBJ2-5|-
TGCACCAGCAGCCGAGTTTTACAGGGTGAGACCCAGTACTTC
CTSSRVLQGETQYF
>once|TRBV6-5|TRBJ1-2|TRBD1
TGTGCCAGCAGCCAGGACAGGGGCTATGGCTACACCTTC
CASSQDRGYGYTF
>-|TRBV30|TRBJ1-1|-
TGTGCCTGGAGCCCCGGGGGGGAAGCTTTCTTT
CAWSPGGEAFF
>-|TRBV10-1|TRBJ2-1|TRBD2
TGCGCCAGCAGTCCTAGCGGGGTTTTCAATGAGCAGTTCTTC
CASSPSGVFNEQFF
>-|TRBV6-5|TRBJ2-7|TRBD1
TGTGCCAGCAGTTATGGGACAGAGACGGAGCAGTACTTC
CASSYGTETEQYF
>-|TRBV7-9|TRBJ2-1|TRBD2
TGTGCCAGCAGCCGTTCTAGCGGGGGGGCCCGGAATGAGCAGTTCTTC
CASSRSSGGARNEQFF
>-|TRBV9|TRBJ1-1|-
TGTGCCAGCAGCTTCCTGCGGGGACCTGAAGCTTTCTTT
CASSFLRGPEAFF
>-|TRBV6-5|TRBJ2-5|TRBD1
TGTGCCAGCAGTTCCGGGACAGGTCAAGAGACCCAGTACTTC
CASSSGTGQETQYF
>-|TRBV12-2|TRBJ2-1|-
TGTGCAAGTCGCTTAGCGGGCCTAGCGGGGGGAGGTGAGCAGTTCTTC
CASRLAGLAGGGEQFF
>-|TRBV6-6|TRBJ2-2|TRBD1
TGTGCCAGTCAGCAAACAGGGGGCTTGGCCGGGGAGCTGTTTTTT
CASQQTGGLAGELFF
>-|TRBV7-8|TRBJ1-2|-
TGTGCCAGCAGCTCCCAAAGGGAGTTCGGCTACACCTTC
CASSSQREFGYTF
>-|TRBV6-5|TRBJ1-1|-
TGTGCCAGCAGTTACTTGCCAGGCAACACTGAAGCTTTCTTT
CASSYLPGNTEAFF
>-|TRBV9|TRBJ1-5|TRBD1
TGTGCCAGCAGCGAGTGGACAGGGGATGGCAATCAGCCCCAGCATTTT
CASSEWTGDGNQPQHF
>-|TRBV18|TRBJ1-1|-
TGTGCCAGCTCACCATCAATCATGAACACTGAAGCTTTCTTT
CASSPSIMNTEAFF
>-|TRBV5-1|TRBJ1-2|-
TGCGCCAGCAGCTTGCCTTCTAACTATGGCTACACCTTC
CASSLPSNYGYTF
>-|TRBV27|TRBJ1-2|TRBD1
TGTGCCAGCAGAACCGGGACAGGGCTTGACTATGGCTACACCTTC
CASRTGTGLDYGYTF
>-|TRBV5-1|TRBJ2-7|TRBD1
TGCGCCAGCAGCTTGGTTTACTGGGACAGGGAAGGCGAGCAGTACTTC
CASSLVYWDREGEQYF
>-|TRBV18|TRBJ1-2|TRBD1
TGTGCCAGCTCACCGCAGGGGGCGGATGCTAACTATGGCTACACCTTC
CASSPQGADANYGYTF
>-|TRBV5-6|TRBJ2-5|TRBD1
TGTGCCAGCAGCACGGACAGGGGGCCGGTTGAGGAGACCCAGTACTTC
CASSTDRGPVEETQYF
>-|TRBV6-1|TRBJ1-2|-
TGTGCCAGCAGAGGCCCGAGGGGGGGCTACACCTTC
CASRGPRGGYTF
>-|TRBV7-9|TRBJ1-2|-
TGTGCCAGCAGCTTAGGGACACCTCGGAACTATGGCTACACCTTC
CASSLGTPRNYGYTF
>few|TRBV6-5|TRBJ2-7|TRBD1
TGTGCCAGCAGCGCCGGGACAGGGTCGTACGAGCAGTACTTC
CASSAGTGSYEQYF
>-|TRBV5-1|TRBJ1-6|TRBD1
TGCGCCAGCAGCTTGAGGGACAGCCAAAATTCACCCCTCCACTTT
CASSLRDSQNSPLHF
>-|TRBV7-9|TRBJ2-3|TRBD2
TGTGCCAGCAGCTCGCTAGCGGGGGGAAACACAGATACGCAGTATTTT
CASSSLAGGNTDTQYF
>-|TRBV5-6|TRBJ2-5|TRBD2
TGTGCCAGCAGCCACGGGGGGATTGGACAAGAGACCCAGTACTTC
CASSHGGIGQETQYF
>-|TRBV6-5|TRBJ2-3|-
TGTGCCAGCAGTTACGCCAACGGGAATACGCAGTATTTT
CASSYANGNTQYF
>few|TRBV30|TRBJ1-1|-
TGTGCCTGGATCTTTGGCGGATCGAACACTGAAGCTTTCTTT
CAWIFGGSNTEAFF
>-|TRBV7-9|TRBJ2-7|-
TGTGCCAGCAGCTTACTCGGCTACGAGCAGTACTTC
CASSLLGYEQYF
>-|TRBV14|TRBJ1-2|-
TGTGCCAGCAGCCAAGATATCTCTAACTATGGCTACACCTTC
CASSQDISNYGYTF
>-|TRBV9|TRBJ2-1|TRBD1
TGTGCCAGCAGCCTCCAGGGGGCAGGGGAGCAGTTCTTC
CASSLQGAGEQFF
>-|TRBV14|TRBJ2-7|-
TGTGCCAGCAGCCAAGATTCACTCTCCTACGAGCAGTACTTC
CASSQDSLSYEQYF
>-|TRBV18|TRBJ2-1|TRBD2
TGTGCCAGCTCACCCACCACTAGCGGGGGTGAGCAGTTCTTC
CASSPTTSGGEQFF
>few|TRBV10-1|TRBJ2-3|TRBD1
TGCGCCAGCAGTGAGTCGGGGACAGGGAGCGCCCCAGATACGCAGTATTTT
CASSESGTGSAPDTQYF
>-|TRBV12-5|TRBJ2-1|TRBD2
TGTGCTAGTGGTTTGGTGGTGGGACGGGGGGACAATGAGCAGTTCTTC
CASGLVVGRGDNEQFF
>-|TRBV2|TRBJ2-2|-
TGTGCCATTACTCCCGGGGCGAACACCGGGGAGCTGTTTTTT
CAITPGANTGELFF
>-|TRBV5-1|TRBJ2-3|-
TGCGCCAGCAGCTTGCGGGGTGGTAGCACAGATACGCAGTATTTT
CASSLRGGSTDTQYF
>-|TRBV4-1|TRBJ1-2|TRBD1
TGCGCCAGCAGCCACTTCTTCGACAGGGTTGGCTACACCTTC
CASSHFFDRVGYTF
>-|TRBV7-3|TRBJ1-1|-
TGTGCCAGCAGCTTAACAAGGGGAACTGAAGCTTTCTTT
CASSLTRGTEAFF
>-|TRBV9|TRBJ2-1|TRBD2
TGTGCCAGCAGCGTGGGAAGCGGGGGCCCGGGGAATGAGCAGTTCTTC
CASSVGSGGPGNEQFF
>-|TRBV7-9|TRBJ2-1|-
TGTGCCAGCAGCTTCGACAGTCTGTACAATGAGCAGTTCTTC
CASSFDSLYNEQFF
>-|TRBV7-2|TRBJ2-7|-
TGTGCCAGTTCATTCGGCGACAGCCCCTACGAGCAGTACTTT
CASSFGDSPYEQYF
>-|TRBV14|TRBJ2-1|-
TGTGCCAGCAGCCGGGACACCTACAATGAGCAGTTCTTC
CASSRDTYNEQFF
>-|TRBV4-1|TRBJ2-1|-
TGCGCCAGCAGCCCGACTAGTCCCATGGGGCAGTTCTTC
CASSPTSPMGQFF
>-|TRBV2|TRBJ2-3|TRBD2
TGTGCCAGCAGTTTACTAGCGGGGGGCACAGATACGCAGTATTTT
CASSLLAGGTDTQYF
>-|TRBV6-1|TRBJ1-2|-
TGTGCCAGCAGTAGGACGAGGGGGAAATATGGCTACACCTTC
CASSRTRGKYGYTF
>-|TRBV6-1|TRBJ1-3|-
TGTGCCAGCAGTGAAGGAAACAGAAACACCATATATTTT
CASSEGNRNTIYF
>-|TRBV2|TRBJ1-4|-
TGTGCCAGCAGTGAAAGACGGGGGAATGAAAAACTGTTTTTT
CASSERRGNEKLFF
>-|TRBV5-5|TRBJ2-6|-
TGTGCCAGCAGCTTGGTCCCTAGGGGCGCTGGGGCCAACGTCCTGACTTTC
CASSLVPRGAGANVLTF